Listed below are T cell receptor beta chains from one sample, sequenced in a study of shared clonotypes between healthy human individuals. Some clones are missing from TCRdb's copy, which holds only in-frame ones; the method was immunoSEQ multiplex PCR. The sample lists approximately 350,000 clones; 95% to 97% were seen once. Sequenced material: memory CD8+ T cells sorted from blood. All receptors derive from a man aged 25 to 45 in good health. The CDR3 runs from the conserved cysteine through the conserved F or W. The D gene is left open where the match is weak. Some rows have no size entry. The others give once, few or many, or a class for an expanded clone.

j_call d_call cdr3_length v_call clone_size cdr3_nt cdr3_aa
TRBJ1-4 - 16 TRBV7-9 - TGTGCCAGCAGCTTCATACCGGGACGGTCTAATGAAAAACTGTTTTTT CASSFIPGRSNEKLFF
TRBJ1-2 - 12 TRBV14 - TGTGCCAGCAGCCACACTAACTATGGCTACACCTTC CASSHTNYGYTF
TRBJ1-1 - 13 TRBV7-8 - TGTGCCAGCAGCTTATCCCAGAACACTGAAGCTTTCTTT CASSLSQNTEAFF
TRBJ2-2 - 13 TRBV28 - TGTGCCAGCAGTTTAGGAGGGACCGGGGAGCTGTTTTTT CASSLGGTGELFF
TRBJ1-2 TRBD1 15 TRBV11-2 - TGTGCCAGCAGCTTATTTTCAGGGGGGGGATATGGCTACACCTTC CASSLFSGGGYGYTF
TRBJ2-1 - 17 TRBV6-1 - TGTGCCAGCAGTGACCCCCCCGGCGCGGGCTCCTACAATGAGCAGTTCTTC CASSDPPGAGSYNEQFF
TRBJ1-2 - 14 TRBV5-4 - TGTGCCAGCAGCTTGCCGGACAGCTTCTATGGCTACACCTTC CASSLPDSFYGYTF
TRBJ2-7 TRBD2 17 TRBV10-1 - TGCGCCAGCAGTGATTTGACTAGCGGGACTGGGTCCTACGAGCAGTACTTC CASSDLTSGTGSYEQYF
TRBJ1-2 TRBD1 14 TRBV30 - TGTGCCTGGAGTAGGACAGGGACTAACTATGGCTACACCTTC CAWSRTGTNYGYTF
TRBJ2-5 - 15 TRBV7-3 - TGTGCCAGCAGCCAAGGGCCCTACAGGGAAGAGACCCAGTACTTC CASSQGPYREETQYF
TRBJ1-3 - 16 TRBV28 - TGTGCCAGCAGCTCAGCCGACGGGACGGTCGGAAACACCATATATTTT CASSSADGTVGNTIYF
TRBJ2-3 - 14 TRBV7-3 - TGTGCCAGCAGCTTAATGGCGGGCACAGATACGCAGTATTTT CASSLMAGTDTQYF
TRBJ2-3 - 14 TRBV9 - TGTGCCAGCAGCGTAGCACCCCTTTCGGATACGCAGTATTTT CASSVAPLSDTQYF
TRBJ2-3 TRBD2 15 TRBV5-1 - TGCGCCAGCAGCTTGGCTAGCGGGAGAACAGATACGCAGTATTTT CASSLASGRTDTQYF
TRBJ2-7 TRBD2 13 TRBV5-6 - TGTGCCAGCAGGACTAGCGGGAGTTACGAGCAGTACTTC CASRTSGSYEQYF
TRBJ2-3 TRBD2 18 TRBV11-2 - TGTGCCAGCAGCTTAGTCCCACCTACGACTAGCCTCACAGATACGCAGTATTTT CASSLVPPTTSLTDTQYF
TRBJ2-1 TRBD1 15 TRBV9 - TGTGCCAGCAGCGAAACAGGGGGCTCCTACAATGAGCAGTTCTTC CASSETGGSYNEQFF
TRBJ2-1 - 14 TRBV7-8 - TGTGCCAGCAGCTTAGCGCGGGCCTACAATGAGCAGTTCTTC CASSLARAYNEQFF
TRBJ2-7 TRBD2 14 TRBV9 few TGTGCCAGCAGCGGGACTAGCGGCTCCTACGAGCAGTACTTC CASSGTSGSYEQYF
TRBJ2-7 - 15 TRBV5-1 - TGCGCCAGCAGCAGTCGGGAGATAGCGCGCCACGAGCAGTACTTC CASSSREIARHEQYF
TRBJ1-5 - 17 TRBV19 - TGTGCCAGTAGCCTCAACCAGGTGCGGGGACGCAATCAGCCCCAGCATTTT CASSLNQVRGRNQPQHF
TRBJ2-1 - 16 TRBV5-6 - TGTGCCAGCAGCTTGTTTCGGGCGGGCTCCTACAATGAGCAGTTCTTC CASSLFRAGSYNEQFF
TRBJ2-7 TRBD2 18 TRBV4-1 - TGCGCCAGCAGCCAAGTAGCCCCGGCTAGCGGGAGTCTATACGAGCAGTACTTC CASSQVAPASGSLYEQYF
TRBJ2-7 - 12 TRBV7-9 - TGTGCCAGCAGCTTAGGGGGTCGCGAGCAGTACTTC CASSLGGREQYF
TRBJ1-1 TRBD1 13 TRBV7-9 - TGTGCCAGCAGCGGTGGACAGGGCCGTGAAGCTTTCTTT CASSGGQGREAFF
TRBJ2-5 TRBD2 16 TRBV5-6 - TGTGCCAGCAGCGCCCCCGGGACTAGCGGGAGGGAGACCCAGTACTTC CASSAPGTSGRETQYF
TRBJ2-1 - 12 TRBV7-8 - TGTGCCAGCAGCGCGGGAACACATGAGCAGTTCTTC CASSAGTHEQFF